This entry is about one T cell receptor (beta chain). This record belongs to a study of CD8 T cells in Susac syndrome. Reverse transcription of roughly 0.45 to 1 ug RNA was performed with random hexamers. One entry per CDR3 protein, called by TCRdb with MiXCR from the immunoSEQ multiplex PCR reads. The sample holds hundreds of thousands of distinct CDR3 sequences, around 85% seen once. The TCR comes from a human donor with multiple sclerosis. Material for sequencing was CD8+ T cells from PBMCs.

CDR3 in DNA: TGTGCCTGGAGAAAGATAGCGCCTGAGACCCAGTACTTC. This translates into CAWRKIAPETQYF. The rearrangement uses TRBV30 and TRBJ2-5; D might be TRBD2 (5 bases). Trimming removed 3 bases at V and 5 bases at J, with 13 bases between. The germline gives CDR1 GTSNPN, CDR2 SVGIG (reference sequence). The CDR3 totals 13 residues.